These 31 T cell receptor beta chains were all obtained from the same sample, sequenced in a study of early T cells in non-severe SARS-CoV-2 infection. MiXCR, run by TCRdb on the 5' RACE reads, gives a single entry per CDR3 protein. The sample yields around 61,000 distinct CDR3 sequences, under 14% seen once. Sequenced material: whole blood. The receptors stem from an adult who was a healthcare worker with PCR-confirmed SARS-CoV-2 infection or an uninfected control (not recorded which).

This clonotype was counted ten times or more. This chain uses TRBV10-3 with TRBJ2-5; possibly TRBD1 for D (6 bases). The CDR3 length is 16 residues. Trimming pared 4 bases from V and 4 bases from J, leaving 19 bases between. Germline V gene lookup returns CDR1 ENHRY and CDR2 SYGVKD. This chain's CDR3 is CAISAHGVGQLETQYF. The CDR3 nucleotides read TGTGCCATCAGTGCCCATGGGGTAGGACAGTTAGAGACCCAGTACTTC.

This clonotype was seen at least ten times. This chain joins TRBV12-3 or TRBV12-4 and TRBJ2-2; 7 bases fit TRBD2. This CDR3 contains 13 residues. V trimming: 4 bases; J trimming: 6 bases; junction bases outside the gene matches: 2. The CDR3 sequence: CASSSRGAGELFF. The CDR3 region has the DNA TGTGCCAGCAGTTCCCGGGGGGCCGGGGAGCTGTTTTTT.

The chain joins TRBV6-2 or TRBV6-3 to TRBJ2-7; D is perhaps TRBD1 or TRBD2 (5 bases each). This CDR3 comprises 16 residues. The germline CDR1 and CDR2 sequences are MNHEY and SVGEGT. V lost 7 bases to trimming and J lost 2 bases, with 21 bases between them. This CDR3 reads CASKTGRGKRPYEQYF. CDR3 DNA sequence: TGTGCCAGCAAGACGGGACGCGGCAAAAGGCCCTACGAGCAGTACTTC.

This clonotype was recorded many times. The chain couples TRBV6-1 to TRBJ2-5, with 10 nucleotides matching TRBD2. Germline trimming cut 4 bases from V and 5 bases from J; bases unmatched to any gene: 13. There are 17 residues in the CDR3. CDR1 is MNHNS, CDR2 SASEGT, per germline. The CDR3 protein is CASSVFLAGDGSETQYF. CDR3 bases: TGTGCCAGCAGTGTATTTCTAGCGGGGGATGGGAGCGAGACCCAGTACTTC.

This clonotype showed up many times. The rearrangement uses TRBV28 and TRBJ1-1, with a possible D match to TRBD1 (6 bases). Trimming removed 7 bases from V and 1 base from J, with 13 bases in between. The CDR3 is 14 amino acids. Looked up from germline, CDR1 is MDHEN and CDR2 is SYDVKM. The chain's CDR3 is CASKGAGENTEAFF. The CDR3, as DNA: TGTGCCAGCAAAGGGGCAGGGGAGAACACTGAAGCTTTCTTT.

This chain joins TRBV15 and TRBJ1-1; 7 positions match TRBD1. The CDR3 consists of 12 residues. V shed 3 bases and J 7 bases; nucleotides not matched to a gene: 2. Looked up from germline, CDR1 is LNHNV and CDR2 is YYDKDF (reference sequence). CDR3: CATSRTGSEAFF. The CDR3 coding sequence is TGTGCCACCAGCAGGACAGGGAGTGAAGCTTTCTTT.

This chain links TRBV5-1 with TRBJ1-2, with D perhaps matching TRBD1 (6 bases). The CDR3 runs to 15 residues. CDR1 and CDR2 (germline): SGHRS, YFSETQ. Trimming shortened V by 0 bases and J by 6 bases, and 15 bases separated the two germline ends. The CDR3, as DNA: TGCGCCAGCAGCTTGGGACCCGAGACAGGTGATGGCTACACCTTC. Amino acids: CASSLGPETGDGYTF. Supplemented by reference TRBV5-1 and TRBJ1-2, the full variable domain reads KAGVTQTPRYLIKTRGQQVTLSCSPISGHRSVSWYQQTPGQGLQFLFEYFSETQRNKGNFPGRFSGRQFSNSRSEMNVSTLELGDSALYLCASSLGPETGDGYTFGSGTRLTVV.

This chain uses TRBV12-3 or TRBV12-4 with TRBJ2-7, with D perhaps given as TRBD1 or TRBD2 (7 bases each). This CDR3 comprises 15 residues. Trimming removed 6 bases from V and 0 bases from J, with 15 bases in between. The DNA of the CDR3 is TGTGCCAGCAGAGCGGGACAGTTCCCCTCCTACGAGCAGTACTTC. Its protein is CASRAGQFPSYEQYF.

This clonotype was seen repeatedly, ten times or more. The chain is built from TRBV2 and TRBJ2-3; D is ambiguous. The CDR3 spans 14 residues. V shed 4 bases and J shed 4 bases, with 12 bases lying between them. Germline V gene lookup returns CDR1 SNHLY and CDR2 FYNNEI. CDR3 in amino acids: CASSVMWLADTQYF. CDR3 coding DNA: TGTGCCAGCAGTGTAATGTGGCTAGCAGATACGCAGTATTTT.

DNA for the CDR3: TGTGCCAGCAGCCCAGAAGACAGGGGAAACGAGCAGTACTTC. It translates to CASSPEDRGNEQYF. The chain carries TRBV7-9 and TRBJ2-7; 8 bases are shared with TRBD1. Per germline, CDR1 SEHNR and CDR2 FQNEAQ (reference sequence). The J segment lost 5 bases and the V segment lost 5 bases, leaving 8 bases of the junction unmatched. The CDR3 sequence is 14 residues long. Variable domain in full (rest from reference TRBV7-9 and TRBJ2-7): DTGVSQNPRHKITKRGQNVTFRCDPISEHNRLYWYRQTLGQGPEFLTYFQNEAQLEKSRLLSDRFSAERPKGSFSTLEIQRTEQGDSAMYLCASSPEDRGNEQYFGPGTRLTVT.

This clonotype was detected a few times. V gene TRBV2 combines with J gene TRBJ2-1; 10 bases fit TRBD2. The germline CDR1 and CDR2 sequences are SNHLY and FYNNEI. The V segment lost 4 bases and the J segment 4 bases; nucleotides outside the gene matches: 16. This CDR3 has 19 residues. This chain's CDR3 is CASSANAIAGGRSYNEQFF. The CDR3 bases are TGTGCCAGCAGTGCCAACGCCATAGCGGGGGGCCGGTCGTACAATGAGCAGTTCTTC.

This sequence joins TRBV27 and TRBJ1-2; no clear D gene. Trimming took 6 bases from V and 6 from J, leaving 11 bases between them. The CDR3 is 12 residues long. The germline V gene encodes CDR1 MNHEY and CDR2 SMNVEV (reference sequence). DNA of the CDR3: TGTGCCAGCAGGTTGGGAGGGAATGGCTACACCTTC. Residues: CASRLGGNGYTF.

This clonotype has ten or more counts. The chain is built from TRBV6-1 and TRBJ1-2; 9 bases match TRBD1. V lost 6 bases to trimming and J lost 5 bases; unmatched junction nucleotides: 7. The CDR3 length is 14 residues. Looked up from germline, CDR1 is MNHNS and CDR2 is SASEGT. This CDR3 is CASREQGARYGYTF. CDR3 bases: TGTGCCAGCAGGGAACAGGGGGCGCGATATGGCTACACCTTC.

In nucleotides, the CDR3 is TGTGCCAGCAGGCAAACAGGGGAGAATTCACCCCTCCACTTT. Translated: CASRQTGENSPLHF. The chain carries TRBV6-4 and TRBJ1-6; TRBD1 matches 7 bases. CDR1 and CDR2 from the germline V gene are MRHNA and SNTAGT. After removal of 6 bases from V and 7 bases from J, the junction contained 6 bases not matched to a gene. The CDR3 is 14 residues long.

This clonotype was found many times. V gene TRBV29-1 combines with J gene TRBJ2-7, with D unresolved. CDR1 is SQVTM and CDR2 is ANQGSEA in the germline V gene. The CDR3 runs 14 residues. Trimming pared 0 bases from V and 2 bases from J, leaving 11 bases between. The CDR3: CSVEDRARPYEQYF. CDR3 sequence (DNA): TGCAGCGTTGAAGATCGCGCCCGCCCCTACGAGCAGTACTTC.

At least ten counts were recorded for this clonotype. The J gene is TRBJ1-2, the V gene TRBV4-3, with a weak D call TRBD1 (5 bases). Germline V gene sequence: CDR1 LGHNA, CDR2 YSLEER. The V end was cut by 0 bases, the J end by 0 bases, with 14 bases between. The CDR3 sequence is 17 residues long. The CDR3 loop is CASSQEVGGRANYGYTF. In nucleotides, the CDR3 is TGCGCCAGCAGCCAAGAAGTTGGGGGAAGAGCTAACTATGGCTACACCTTC.

The rearrangement uses TRBV3-1 and TRBJ2-5; D remains unclear. Trimming shortened V by 3 bases and J by 6 bases, and 11 bases separated the two germline ends. This CDR3 is built from 13 residues. Per germline, CDR1 LGHDT and CDR2 YNNKEL (reference sequence). The CDR3 loop is CASSQGNVKTQYF. The CDR3 DNA is TGTGCCAGCAGCCAGGGGAACGTCAAGACCCAGTACTTC.

This clonotype showed up many times. This chain connects TRBV7-2 to TRBJ1-4, with D maybe TRBD1 (5 bases). The V end lost 1 base, the J end lost 0 bases, and 9 bases lay between the germline ends. The CDR3 length is 16 residues. CDR1 and CDR2 (germline): SGHTA, FQGNSA. The chain's CDR3 is CASSLVQTATNEKLFF. In DNA form, the CDR3 reads TGTGCCAGCAGCTTAGTCCAGACAGCAACTAATGAAAAACTGTTTTTT.

V usage is TRBV7-9 and J usage is TRBJ2-7; the D gene is possibly TRBD1 (5 bases). Trimming shortened V by 2 bases and J by 3 bases, and 14 bases separated the two germline ends. CDR1 is SEHNR, CDR2 FQNEAQ, per germline (reference sequence). The CDR3 spans 15 residues. CDR3 residues: CASSLMWGRDYEQYF. CDR3 DNA sequence: TGTGCCAGCAGCTTAATGTGGGGCAGGGACTACGAGCAGTACTTC.

V usage is TRBV9 and J usage is TRBJ1-6, with D perhaps TRBD1 (5 bases). Trimming pared 3 bases from V and 7 bases from J, leaving 11 bases between. The CDR3 runs 14 residues. Germline V lookup: CDR1 SGDLS, CDR2 YYNGEE. The CDR3 sequence is CASSATDRNSPLHF. CDR3 nucleotides: TGTGCCAGCAGCGCCACTGACAGAAATTCACCCCTCCACTTT.

In its sample, this clonotype was seen a few times. The CDR3 spells CASSQEASFNQPQHF. In nucleotides, the CDR3 is TGCGCCAGCAGCCAAGAAGCCAGTTTCAATCAGCCCCAGCATTTT. The gene calls are TRBV4-3 and TRBJ1-5; D not resolved. The germline V and J ends were trimmed by 0 bases and 3 bases, with 9 bases remaining between them. Germline lookup yields CDR1 LGHNA and CDR2 YSLEER. CDR3 length equals 15 residues.

The chain recombines TRBV6-6 with TRBJ1-4; D is possibly TRBD1 (6 bases). CDR3 length: 15 residues. V lost 5 bases and J 8 bases, leaving 18 bases between the germline ends. Germline values: CDR1 MNHNY, CDR2 SVGAGI (reference sequence). CDR3 coding DNA: TGTGCCAGCAGTACTCTACAGGGTATAGGCGAAAAACTGTTTTTT. Amino acids: CASSTLQGIGEKLFF.

This clonotype was recorded many times. The CDR3, as DNA: TGCAGCGGTGGCACGGCGAACACTGAAGCTTTCTTT. It is translated as CSGGTANTEAFF. The chain recombines TRBV29-1 with TRBJ1-1, with D uncertain. CDR1 and CDR2 (germline): SQVTM, ANQGSEA. The CDR3 is 12 residues long. V lost 7 bases and J 1 base, leaving 10 bases between the germline ends.

This clonotype was observed at least ten times. V gene TRBV7-9 combines with J gene TRBJ2-7, with D unclear. V was pared by 0 bases and J by 0 bases, with 6 bases between. Germline CDR1 reads SEHNR; CDR2 reads FQNEAQ (reference sequence). This CDR3 has 14 residues. CDR3 sequence (DNA): TGTGCCAGCAGCTTAGCGGTGGCCTCCTACGAGCAGTACTTC. Encoded protein: CASSLAVASYEQYF.

CDR3 sequence: CASRATGGSFAEAFF. CDR3 bases: TGTGCCAGCAGGGCCACAGGGGGCTCGTTCGCTGAAGCTTTCTTT. The chain joins TRBV12-3 or TRBV12-4 to TRBJ1-1; 9 positions match TRBD1. CDR3 size: 15 residues. Trimming cost V 6 bases and J 6 bases; bases outside gene matches: 11.

Note on this clonotype: Given a much more abundant clone one base away, this may be a read error. The CDR3 here is CSVRRRNQPQHF. The CDR3 DNA reads as TGCAGTGTTAGACGCCGCAATCAGCCCCAGCATTTT. This chain uses TRBV20-1 with TRBJ1-5; D gene unclear. The V gene's germline CDR1 is DFQATT and CDR2 SNEGSKA (reference sequence). CDR3 length equals 12 residues.

This clonotype showed up many times. The chain is built from TRBV5-1 and TRBJ2-3, with a possible D match to TRBD2 (7 bases). Germline V gene sequence: CDR1 SGHRS, CDR2 YFSETQ. This CDR3 has 13 residues. V was cut by 7 bases and J by 3 bases, with 12 bases left in between. CDR3 bases: TGCGCCAGCCGGGGGGCGCGAACAGATACGCAGTATTTT. Its translation is CASRGARTDTQYF.

The chain is built from TRBV5-5 and TRBJ2-2; D perhaps matches TRBD2 (5 bases). The CDR3 runs to 12 residues. Germline CDR1 SGHKS, CDR2 YYEKEE (reference sequence). Trimming left V 4 bases short and J 6 bases short, with 7 bases between. The CDR3 DNA reads TGTGCCAGCAGCGCCGGGGCCGGGGAGCTGTTTTTT. This encodes CASSAGAGELFF. Drawing the rest from reference TRBV5-5 and TRBJ2-2, the complete variable domain is DAGVTQSPTHLIKTRGQQVTLRCSPISGHKSVSWYQQVLGQGPQFIFQYYEKEERGRGNFPDRFSARQFPNYSSELNVNALLLGDSALYLCASSAGAGELFFGEGSRLTVL.

The table lists this clonotype with a few counts. The chain has TRBV27 and TRBJ2-1; the match to TRBD2 covers 13 bases. The CDR3 covers 14 residues. Germline CDR1 MNHEY, CDR2 SMNVEV (reference sequence). V lost 6 bases, J lost 14 bases, and 10 bases stayed unmatched. In nucleotides, the CDR3 is TGTGCCAGCAGACCGGGACTAGCGGGGAGTTTTAAGTTCTTC. Protein product: CASRPGLAGSFKFF.

The chain recombines TRBV6-5 with TRBJ2-3; 8 nucleotides match TRBD1. From germline, CDR1 is MNHEY and CDR2 SVGAGI. The CDR3 is 15 residues long. V shed 6 bases, J shed 8 bases, and the junction held 13 bases outside the gene matches. CDR3 protein: CASSRTGFEAGTQYF. CDR3 DNA: TGTGCCAGCAGCAGGACAGGGTTTGAGGCGGGTACGCAGTATTTT.

This clonotype came up many times. J is TRBJ1-1 and V is TRBV6-6; D unresolved. The CDR3 runs to 13 residues. The V gene lost 2 bases and the J gene lost 1 base, with 5 bases spanning the gap. The germline CDR1 and CDR2 sequences are MNHNY and SVGAGI (reference sequence). Here the CDR3 reads CASSYEENTEAFF. In DNA form, the CDR3 reads TGTGCCAGCAGTTACGAGGAGAACACTGAAGCTTTCTTT.